Listed below are T cell receptor beta chains from one sample, sequenced in a study of OX40 agonist ivuxolimab in advanced cancers. Measured with immunoSEQ multiplex PCR; TCRdb has only the in-frame clones, and not every one. In the table there are about 79,000 clones, 70% to 85% of which are singletons. The source material was CD4+ or CD8+ T cells sorted from blood, sampled in a trial of the OX40 agonist ivuxolimab. These receptor sequences come from an adult with an advanced solid tumor such as melanoma, head and neck, liver or kidney cancer. Both conserved end residues are part of each CDR3. Fields, in order: D gene, V gene, clone size, J gene, CDR3 DNA, CDR3 protein. The D gene is left open where the match is weak. The size field is filled for only some rows; it gives once, few, many or a size class.

>.|TRBV6-4|once|TRBJ2-6
TGTGCCAGCAGTCCCTATTCTGGGGCCAACGTCCTGACTTTC
CASSPYSGANVLTF
>.|TRBV7-6|.|TRBJ2-3
TGTGCCAGCAGCCAACAAGGACTCCACGCGGGCCCAGATACGCAGTATTTT
CASSQQGLHAGPDTQYF
>TRBD2|TRBV5-4|.|TRBJ2-1
TGTGCCAGCAGCTTTCGGGAGGGTTGGTTGGGGAGGGCGAATGAGCAGTTCTTC
CASSFREGWLGRANEQFF
>TRBD1|TRBV20-1|.|TRBJ1-4
TGCAGTGCGGAAAGGACAGGGTTACTGTTTTTT
CSAERTGLLFF
>.|TRBV28|.|TRBJ2-7
TGTGCCAGCACCAGAGGGGGAGAAAGCTACGAGCAGTACTTC
CASTRGGESYEQYF
>TRBD2|TRBV5-4|.|TRBJ2-1
TGTGCCAGCAGCTCCTGGGCGGGAGGGCAAAATGAGCAGTTCTTC
CASSSWAGGQNEQFF
>.|TRBV6-5|once|TRBJ2-7
TGTGCCAGCAGTTACTCGCCTGGGGGAACCTACGAGCAGTACTTC
CASSYSPGGTYEQYF
>.|TRBV30|.|TRBJ1-2
TGTGCCTGGAGTGGGCGGGACAAAGTCTATGGCTACACCTTC
CAWSGRDKVYGYTF
>.|TRBV5-1|.|TRBJ2-1
TGCGCCAGCAGCACGAGTGGACACGATTTGGGGCAGTTCTTC
CASSTSGHDLGQFF
>.|TRBV6-6|.|TRBJ2-1
TGTGCCAGCAGTTACTCGAACCAGGAGCAGTTCTTC
CASSYSNQEQFF
>.|TRBV5-1|.|TRBJ1-1
TGCGCCAGCAGCTTGGTGACGGGGAACACTGAAGCTTTCTTT
CASSLVTGNTEAFF
>.|TRBV28|once|TRBJ2-7
TGTGCCAGCAGTTTTGGGGGCGACGGAGCTTTCTACGAGCAGTACTTC
CASSFGGDGAFYEQYF
>.|TRBV7-2|.|TRBJ2-7
TGTGCCAGCAGCTTAGATCTGTCGATGGACCCGTGGGAGCAGTACTTC
CASSLDLSMDPWEQYF
>.|TRBV18|.|TRBJ1-1
TGTGCCAGCTCGAGCCGGGACGGGAACACTGAAGCTTTCTTT
CASSSRDGNTEAFF
>.|TRBV6-5|.|TRBJ2-1
TGTGCCAGCACCACAAACGAAGACATTAGCGATGAGCAGTTCTTC
CASTTNEDISDEQFF
>TRBD2|TRBV19|.|TRBJ2-7
TGTGCCAGTAGTATGGTAGCGGGAGACTCCTACGAGCAGTACTTC
CASSMVAGDSYEQYF
>.|TRBV19|.|TRBJ1-5
TGTGCCAGTAGTACTTATAATCAGCCCCAGCATTTT
CASSTYNQPQHF
>.|TRBV6-5|.|TRBJ1-5
TGTGCCAGCAGTTACTCGGGGAGTCTTCATCAGCCCCAGCATTTT
CASSYSGSLHQPQHF
>.|TRBV9|.|TRBJ2-1
TGTGCCAGCAGCGGGAGATGGTCAGCTCCCTACAATGAGCAGTTCTTC
CASSGRWSAPYNEQFF
>.|TRBV7-2|.|TRBJ2-2
TGTGCCAGCAGCTTAGTGCCGGGAATGAACACCGGGGAGCTGTTTTTT
CASSLVPGMNTGELFF
>.|TRBV2|.|TRBJ2-5
TGTGCCAGCAGTGATACAGGGATTGGGACCCAGTACTTC
CASSDTGIGTQYF
>TRBD2|TRBV4-1|.|TRBJ2-3
TGCGCCAGCAGCCAGCCGACTAGCGCCACAGATACGCAGTATTTT
CASSQPTSATDTQYF
>TRBD2|TRBV5-1|.|TRBJ2-1
TGCGCCAGCAGCTTTGGCGGGAGTTTTAATGAGCAGTTCTTC
CASSFGGSFNEQFF
>TRBD1|TRBV11-1|.|TRBJ2-5
TGTGCCAGCAGCCCCCGGACAGGGTGGGAGACCCAGTACTTC
CASSPRTGWETQYF
>.|TRBV30|.|TRBJ1-5
TGTGCCTGGAGTGTCCAGGGCTATAGCAATCAGCCCCAGCATTTT
CAWSVQGYSNQPQHF
>TRBD1|TRBV19|few|TRBJ1-5
TGTGCCAGTAGTATCTTAGAGTCTTACAGGGGAAATCAGCCCCAGCATTTT
CASSILESYRGNQPQHF
>.|TRBV9|.|TRBJ2-5
TGTGCCAGCAGCGTAGCTACCTGGGAGACCCAGTACTTC
CASSVATWETQYF
>TRBD2|TRBV27|.|TRBJ2-2
TGTGCCAGCAGCCCGCTAGCGGGAGGAACCGGGGAGCTGTTTTTT
CASSPLAGGTGELFF
>.|TRBV5-1|.|TRBJ2-7
TGCGCCAGCAGCTTGGCCCTCGGGGAGGCCCCCGAGCAGTACTTC
CASSLALGEAPEQYF
>.|TRBV7-2|.|TRBJ2-7
TGTGCCAGCAGCAGAGATCAGGGCTACGAGCAGTACTTC
CASSRDQGYEQYF
>.|TRBV2|.|TRBJ2-2
TGTGCCAGCAGGGGGGGACAGATCACCGGGGAGCTGTTTTTT
CASRGGQITGELFF
>TRBD2|TRBV2|.|TRBJ2-1
TGTGCCAGCAGTGGGTTTGGGGAGGCGGGAGAGAATGAGCAGTTCTTC
CASSGFGEAGENEQFF
>.|TRBV28|.|TRBJ2-3
TGTGCCAGCAGTCCCCCGGCGGGGGATACGCAGTATTTT
CASSPPAGDTQYF
>.|TRBV28|.|TRBJ2-3
TGTGCCAGCAGTTTATACGTAGGGGTAGACACAGATACGCAGTATTTT
CASSLYVGVDTDTQYF
>TRBD2|TRBV7-9|.|TRBJ2-2
TGTGCCAGCAGCGCGACTAGCGGACGGACGAACACCGGGGAGCTGTTTTTT
CASSATSGRTNTGELFF
>TRBD2|TRBV30|.|TRBJ2-1
TGTGCCTGGACTAGCGGGAGCCACCCAGGGGGATACAATGAGCAGTTCTTC
CAWTSGSHPGGYNEQFF
>.|TRBV15|.|TRBJ2-5
TGTGCCACCAGCAGATTATATCAAGGGCAAGAGACCCAGTACTTC
CATSRLYQGQETQYF
>.|TRBV4-1|.|TRBJ1-5
TGCGCCAGCAGCCAAGTTTGGCAGAACAATCAGCCCCAGCATTTT
CASSQVWQNNQPQHF
>.|TRBV6-1|few|TRBJ1-5
TGTGCCAGCACCCGGGGGAGTTATTCGACCCAGCATTTT
CASTRGSYSTQHF
>.|TRBV4-1|.|TRBJ2-7
TGCGCCAGCAGCACCGGGACTGGGAACTACGAGCAGTACTTC
CASSTGTGNYEQYF
>TRBD1|TRBV5-4|.|TRBJ1-4
TGTGCCAGCAGCCAAGACAGGGGGACCGTAAAACTGTTTTTT
CASSQDRGTVKLFF
>TRBD1|TRBV10-2|.|TRBJ2-7
TGCGCCAGCAGGGGGACAGGGATCTACGAGCAGTACTTC
CASRGTGIYEQYF
>.|TRBV5-4|.|TRBJ2-7
TGTGCCAGCAGCCAAGACCCTGACAGTCCCTACGAGCAGTACTTC
CASSQDPDSPYEQYF
>.|TRBV4-1|.|TRBJ2-1
TGCGCCAGCAGCTCTATGGAAGGGGGGAGCTCCTACAATGAGCAGTTCTTC
CASSSMEGGSSYNEQFF
>.|TRBV4-3|.|TRBJ2-3
TGCGCCAGCAGCCTGCATACTCTGCTTGATCCAGCGGGCCACGGATATTTT
CASSLHTLLDPAGHGYF
>.|TRBV6-1|.|TRBJ1-6
TGTGCCAGCAGTGAATCGTGGGGGTCACCCCTCCACTTT
CASSESWGSPLHF
>.|TRBV19|.|TRBJ2-2
TGTGCCAGTAATTGGGTAGGCACCGGGGAGCTGTTTTTT
CASNWVGTGELFF
>.|TRBV13|.|TRBJ2-7
TGTGCCAGCAGCTTATCAGGGCCGTGGGACGAGCAGTACTTC
CASSLSGPWDEQYF
>.|TRBV7-9|few|TRBJ1-2
TGTGCCAGCAGTTTGGACTATGGCTACACCTTC
CASSLDYGYTF
>.|TRBV4-3|once|TRBJ2-3
TGCGCCAGCAGCTCCCTAGGGGGAGCAGATACGCAGTATTTT
CASSSLGGADTQYF
>TRBD1|TRBV18|.|TRBJ1-4
TGTGCCAGCTCACGGACCGGGACAGGGGATGAAAAACTGTTTTTT
CASSRTGTGDEKLFF
>.|TRBV2|.|TRBJ1-2
TGTGCCAGCAGCAAACGGGGGCAGAATGGTGGCTACACCTTC
CASSKRGQNGGYTF
>.|TRBV7-8|.|TRBJ2-7
TGTGCCAGCAGCTACGGATCGGGACTCCCACCCGACGAGCAGTACTTC
CASSYGSGLPPDEQYF
>.|TRBV4-1|.|TRBJ1-2
TGCGCCAGCAGCCAAGAGGGGGTAGGGGGATATGGCTACACCTTC
CASSQEGVGGYGYTF
>.|TRBV6-5|.|TRBJ2-7
TGTGCCAGCAGCCGGATGGGGGAGCAGTACTTC
CASSRMGEQYF
>.|TRBV7-3|.|TRBJ1-1
TGTGCCAGCAGCCCGGGGGTGGACACTGAAGCTTTCTTT
CASSPGVDTEAFF
>.|TRBV15|.|TRBJ2-3
TGTGCCACCAGCAGAGGGGGGAGCGGGACAGATACGCAGTATTTT
CATSRGGSGTDTQYF
>TRBD1|TRBV27|.|TRBJ2-2
TGTGCCAGCAGACAGGGGATTGGCGGGGAGCTGTTTTTT
CASRQGIGGELFF
>.|TRBV11-2|.|TRBJ1-1
TGTGCCAGCGCAGGAGGGCCAGTAGACACTGAAGCTTTCTTT
CASAGGPVDTEAFF